Reported below is one TCR beta chain. The sample is drawn from a study of blood T cell repertoires in COVID-19. Study at large: The origin of the acute and convalescent COVID-19 samples was the United States, Italy and Spain.

The assay was immunoSEQ multiplex PCR, and TCRdb's table has in-frame clones only and misses some. The sample lists 250,000 to 300,000 clones, about 81% occurring once. The CDR3 totals 11 residues. V shed 9 bases and J shed 6 bases, with 11 bases lying between them. The germline V gene has CDR1 KGHDR and CDR2 SFDVKD. Adults between roughly 18 and 89 years of age took part from 24 US areas. Sequences were obtained from PBMCs or T cells enriched from blood (not recorded which). This chain uses TRBV24-1 with TRBJ2-7; D not certain. The source of this sequence is a man aged 30-40 years with acute COVID-19. DNA of the CDR3: TGTGCCACCTCCACATTCCCCGAGCAGTACGTC. It yields the protein CATSTFPEQYV.